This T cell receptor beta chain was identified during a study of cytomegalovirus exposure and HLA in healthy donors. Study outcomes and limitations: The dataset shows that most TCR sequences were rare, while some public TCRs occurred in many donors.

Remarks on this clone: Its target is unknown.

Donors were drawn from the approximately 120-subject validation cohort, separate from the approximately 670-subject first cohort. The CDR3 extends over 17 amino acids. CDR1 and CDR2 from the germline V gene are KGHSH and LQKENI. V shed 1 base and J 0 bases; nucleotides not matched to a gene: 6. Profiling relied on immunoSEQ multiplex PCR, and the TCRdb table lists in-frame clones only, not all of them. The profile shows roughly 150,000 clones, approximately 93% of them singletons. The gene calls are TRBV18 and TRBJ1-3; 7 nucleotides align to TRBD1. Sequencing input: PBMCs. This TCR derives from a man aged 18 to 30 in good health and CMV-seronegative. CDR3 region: CASSPLPGQDSGNTIYF. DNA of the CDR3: TGTGCCAGCTCACCACTCCCTGGACAGGACTCTGGAAACACCATATATTTT. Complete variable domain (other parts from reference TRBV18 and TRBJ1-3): NAGVMQNPRHLVRRRGQEARLRCSPMKGHSHVYWYRQLPEEGLKFMVYLQKENIIDESGMPKERFSAEFPKEGPSILRIQQVVRGDSAAYFCASSPLPGQDSGNTIYFGEGSWLTVV.